A few counts support the clone carrying this TCR beta chain. Its antigen remains unidentified. This CDR3 comprises 15 residues. CDR1 and CDR2 (germline): MDHEN, SYDVKM. V shed 6 bases, J shed 4 bases, and the junction held 7 bases outside the gene matches. Semi-nested PCR with Nested Universal Primer A followed constant-region reverse priming of full-length variable regions. TCRdb recomputed calls from the 5' RACE reads with MiXCR, one row per CDR3 protein. The sample lists around 44,000 distinct CDR3 sequences, 30% seen once, with roughly 4% in the top ten. Points from the study as a whole: Larger-cohort validation covered only one TCR beta V-J rearrangement. Tumor Tregs overlapped most with tumor, then blood, naive CD4+ cells. Tumor memory CD4+ T cell TCR gene usage clustered with blood and lymph node memory CD4+ cells and lymph node naive CD4+ cells.

Sequencing input: tumor-infiltrating memory CD4+ T cells sorted from the breast tumor. Stated subset: memory CD4+ T cells, CD4+CD45RO+CD25-. The rearrangement joins TRBV28 to TRBJ2-5, with 11 nucleotides matching TRBD2. This receptor was identified in a female donor with breast cancer. CDR3: CASSLTSGSSETQYF. In nucleotides, the CDR3 is TGTGCCAGCAGCCTTACTAGCGGGAGTTCAGAGACCCAGTACTTC.